This T cell receptor beta chain is from a study of T cells in Graves' hyperthyroidism and ophthalmopathy. Amplified TCR beta CDR3 regions came from RNA transcripts. A set of HTBI primers served as the primers for a first-round RT-PCR of the TCR CDR3. TCRdb passed the multiplex PCR reads through MiXCR, listing each CDR3 protein once. This sample has some 270,000 distinct CDR3 sequences; more than 20% occur once, and the top ten carry approximately 35%. Together with thyroid ultrasound, orbital computed tomography, serum thyroxine and TRAb, clinical symptoms were used for diagnoses. This CDR3 contains 13 residues. Between the trimmed V and J ends, which lost 7 bases and 5 bases, there was a span of 12 bases. Germline values: CDR1 MDHEN, CDR2 SYDVKM.

The sequenced sample was blood. The TCR comes from a woman aged 40-49 years with Graves' ophthalmopathy. The chain has TRBV28 and TRBJ1-5; D may be TRBD1 (6 bases). CDR3: CASTQGTYQPQHF. The CDR3 bases are TGTGCCAGCACCCAGGGGACTTATCAGCCCCAGCATTTT.